This entry features one T cell receptor (beta chain) sequence. Cohort assignment relied on participant-reported clinical history. This sample is drawn from a study of blood T cell repertoires in COVID-19. The repertoire was sequenced with immunoSEQ multiplex PCR; TCRdb's copy has only in-frame clones and lacks some. Of about 150,000 clones in the sample, around 80% were seen once. The CDR3 length is 16 residues. Deletions cut 0 bases from V and 8 bases from J, with 16 bases between. The germline CDR1 and CDR2 sequences are SGHTA and FQGNSA. The J gene is TRBJ1-4, the V gene TRBV7-2; D remains unclear. The sequence was collected from a man between 65 and 79 years old who had been exposed to COVID-19. Input material: PBMCs or T cells enriched from blood (not recorded which). CDR3 DNA: TGTGCCAGCAGCTTAGCAGGCATACAGATCAACGAAAAACTGTTTTTT. This gives the protein CASSLAGIQINEKLFF.